The entry that follows covers one TCR beta chain sequence. Its antigen remains unidentified. The data derive from a study of blood T cells in healthy people across ages. Findings and caveats of the study: PBMCs were not sorted, which prevented a conclusive comparison of naive versus antigen-experienced cells.

Peripheral blood samples of 9 to 10 milliliters were drawn from each donor. Looked up from germline, CDR1 is LNHNV and CDR2 is YYDKDF (reference sequence). The V segment lost 1 base and the J segment 0 bases; nucleotides outside the gene matches: 11. This CDR3 has 19 residues. Together with a sample-barcoded 5' primer, a J-beta primer mix was included in a second PCR lasting about 6 to 11 cycles. The template-switch adaptor was a 5' adaptor with 12 random nucleotides. It tagged each cDNA molecule. TCRdb recomputed calls from the 5' RACE reads with MiXCR, one row per CDR3 protein. The table records around 1.5 million distinct CDR3 sequences, approximately 59% of them present only once.

V is TRBV15 and J is TRBJ1-4; 7 bases match TRBD1. This receptor was taken from a man between 18 and 35 years old in good health. The sample taken for sequencing was blood. This CDR3 is CATSRAIWTGAATNEKLFF. For the CDR3, the DNA is TGTGCCACCAGCAGAGCGATATGGACAGGAGCCGCAACTAATGAAAAACTGTTTTTT.